Listed below are T cell receptor beta chains from one sample, sequenced in a study of T cell responses to AZD1222 COVID-19 vaccine. The table came from immunoSEQ multiplex PCR; TCRdb's copy has only in-frame clones and leaves some out. Among around 150,000 clones, 90% to 95% were seen once, and the ten largest hold over 4.5%. The sequenced sample was peripheral blood, obtained 28 days after the second AZD1222 dose. These receptors came from an adult who received the AZD1222 COVID-19 vaccine. CDR3s include the opening cysteine and the closing phenylalanine or tryptophan. D genes are given only for firm matches. Rows give clone size only sometimes, using once, few, many, or a class for an expanded clone.

CDR3aa | CDR3nt | v_gene | len | j_gene | d_gene | abundance
CANSNRPVYEQYF | TGTGCCAATTCCAACAGGCCAGTCTACGAGCAGTACTTC | TRBV21-1 | 13 | TRBJ2-7 | - | few
CAWSQDWDNQPQHF | TGTGCCTGGAGTCAGGATTGGGACAATCAGCCCCAGCATTTT | TRBV30 | 14 | TRBJ1-5 | - | -
CASSLTAVNEQFF | TGCGCCAGCAGCTTGACTGCCGTCAATGAGCAGTTCTTC | TRBV5-1 | 13 | TRBJ2-1 | - | -
CASSPGRQRTISGNTIYF | TGTGCCAGCTCCCCTGGGAGACAGAGAACAATCTCTGGAAACACCATATATTTT | TRBV18 | 18 | TRBJ1-3 | - | -
CASSPKSGSTYNEQFF | TGTGCCAGCAGCCCGAAGAGCGGGTCAACCTACAATGAGCAGTTCTTC | TRBV7-2 | 16 | TRBJ2-1 | - | -
CASMGSGYTF | TGTGCCAGCATGGGAAGTGGCTACACCTTC | TRBV25-1 | 10 | TRBJ1-2 | - | -
CASSFLYRDRNTEAFF | TGTGCCAGTAGTTTTCTCTACCGGGACAGGAACACTGAAGCTTTCTTT | TRBV19 | 16 | TRBJ1-1 | TRBD1 | -
CASSSSGQAGIYGYTF | TGTGCCAGCAGCTCCTCGGGACAGGCGGGAATCTATGGCTACACCTTC | TRBV7-2 | 16 | TRBJ1-2 | TRBD1 | once
CASSIGQGSYEQYF | TGTGCCAGCAGCATCGGACAGGGGTCCTACGAGCAGTACTTC | TRBV5-5 | 14 | TRBJ2-7 | TRBD1 | -
CASSEEWLIADTQYF | TGTGCCAGCAGTGAGGAGTGGCTAATCGCAGATACGCAGTATTTT | TRBV2 | 15 | TRBJ2-3 | - | -
CASSLVPGWYGYTF | TGTGCCAGCAGCTTAGTCCCGGGTTGGTATGGCTACACCTTC | TRBV7-9 | 14 | TRBJ1-2 | - | -
CASSPQSNQPQHF | TGTGCCAGCTCACCACAAAGCAATCAGCCCCAGCATTTT | TRBV18 | 13 | TRBJ1-5 | - | -
CASSSLTGATSYEQYF | TGTGCCAGCAGTTCCCTGACAGGGGCGACCTCCTACGAGCAGTACTTC | TRBV6-5 | 16 | TRBJ2-7 | TRBD1 | -
CAWSATLNTEAFF | TGTGCCTGGAGTGCAACCCTGAACACTGAAGCTTTCTTT | TRBV30 | 13 | TRBJ1-1 | - | -
CASSYLGTDTNYGYTF | TGTGCCAGCAGTTACCTAGGGACAGATACTAACTATGGCTACACCTTC | TRBV6-6 | 16 | TRBJ1-2 | TRBD1 | -